Below are 3 T cell receptor beta chains sequenced from a single sample in a study of blood T cell repertoires in COVID-19. Some clones are missing from TCRdb's copy, which holds only in-frame ones; the method was immunoSEQ multiplex PCR. This table holds 95,000 to 150,000 clones, 85% to 90% found once. Sequencing input: peripheral blood. These receptor sequences come from an elderly woman with acute or convalescent COVID-19.

This CDR3 reads CSLRTGNGLETQYF. CDR3 coding DNA: TGCAGCCTACGGACAGGGAACGGTTTAGAGACCCAGTACTTC. J is TRBJ2-5 and V is TRBV29-1, with TRBD1 matching over 8 bases. There are 14 residues in the CDR3. V was pared by 8 bases and J by 4 bases, with 12 bases of the junction left unmatched. CDR1 and CDR2 from the germline V gene are SQVTM and ANQGSEA.

The chain combines TRBV9 with TRBJ1-3; D is unresolved. The CDR3 runs 13 residues. Germline lookup yields CDR1 SGDLS and CDR2 YYNGEE. Trimming pared 4 bases from V and 1 base from J, leaving 6 bases between. CDR3 nucleotides: TGTGCCAGCAGCTCATCATCTGGAAACACCATATATTTT. Protein sequence: CASSSSSGNTIYF.

V is TRBV6-5 and J is TRBJ1-1, with D unresolved. CDR3 length equals 13 residues. Trimming shortened V by 6 bases and J by 2 bases, and 10 bases separated the two germline ends. Germline V lookup: CDR1 MNHEY, CDR2 SVGAGI. The CDR3 coding sequence is TGTGCCAGCAGAGAGACACTTAACACTGAAGCTTTCTTT. It yields the protein CASRETLNTEAFF.